The present T cell receptor beta chain was sequenced within a study of blood T cell repertoires in COVID-19 (dated by TCRdb to the early 2020s). Concerning the study at large: The collaborator samples originated in the United States, Italy and Spain and spanned the acute and convalescent phases of COVID-19. Samples were obtained from the ongoing ImmuneRACE study (first 160 participants) and from about 1,300 subjects provided by 6 global collaborators. Deeply sampled blood TCRbeta repertoires from subjects exposed to, actively infected with, or recovered from COVID-19 were included in the dataset. A freely available public database, intended as a resource for researchers studying the immune response to SARS-CoV-2, is where the repertoires were released. The material from the prospective study consisted of cDNA or gDNA derived from T cells, B-cell-depleted T cells, or PBMCs. Nearly every sample came with metadata listing a de-identified subject ID, COVID-19 status, age in years and sex. Where available, HLA class I and class II types were taken from metadata supplied by the sample provider and were not determined by assay-based typing.

TCRbeta CDR3 regions were amplified from genomic DNA by means of the immunoSEQ Assay, a bias-controlled multiplex PCR. The authors processed their data as follows. Within the assay, amplification of reference gene primers was used to estimate how many nucleated cells each sample contained. To quantify the absolute abundance of each unique TCRbeta CDR3 rearrangement, sequence reads were collapsed and filtered. For each sample, productive Simpson clonality was calculated as the square root of Simpson's diversity index over productive rearrangements. TCRdb holds this immuneACCESS table with in-frame rearrangements only. Some clones are missing; in checked studies, unresolved V genes explain under half, and the rest has no known cause. The V and J calls and the clone size are those of that table, but D and trimming were determined from the DNA. This sample lists roughly 200,000 clones; around 84% were detected once. The ten largest clones capture 4.5% to 5% of the sample.

Study-wide conclusions, independent of this receptor: Clinical and demographic metadata were provided uncurated, with the amount varying by source and participant.

From its cysteine to its phenylalanine, the CDR3 spans 15 amino acids. Only the CDR3 DNA is retained, 45 bases long and in frame from the first base. V was cut back by 4 bases and J by 0 bases, leaving a gap of 9 bases between them. Reading the germline V gene (reference sequence) gives CDR1 LGHDT and CDR2 YNNKEL. The collaborating institutions used their own protocols to collect whole blood in K2EDTA tubes. For TCRbeta analysis, collaborators shipped samples as frozen whole blood, isolated PBMCs, or DNA extracted from either of those sample types. A remark on this clone: Its antigen remains unidentified. Base qualities are not at hand, and no much larger clone is one base apart.

Recombination joined TRBV3-1 (or the pseudogene TRBV3-2) with TRBJ2-2; the D gene identity is not certain. The TCR sequence derives from an elderly woman with acute or convalescent COVID-19. Source material: peripheral blood. The sequenced DNA is TGTGCCAGCAGCCGAGCAGGCGCGAACACCGGGGAGCTGTTTTTT. This gives the protein CASSRAGANTGELFF.